The source of this TCR beta chain is a study of blood T cell repertoires in COVID-19. Study details: Material from acute and convalescent COVID-19 was sourced from the United States, Italy and Spain. PBMCs, B-cell-depleted T cells, or T cells were the source of the cDNA or gDNA that made up the material.

Germline V lookup: CDR1 KGHSH, CDR2 LQKENI. This CDR3 contains 14 residues. V dropped 5 bases and J dropped 2; count of bases not matched to a gene: 4. Measured with immunoSEQ multiplex PCR; TCRdb has only the in-frame clones, and not every one. The table lists tens of thousands of clones, roughly 87% of them singletons. Sequenced: peripheral blood. The TCR was taken from a man aged 55 to 70 with acute or convalescent COVID-19. The chain couples TRBV18 to TRBJ2-7; 9 nucleotides match TRBD1. In nucleotides, the CDR3 is TGTGCCAGCTCAAGGACAGGGGACCCCTACGAGCAGTACTTC. Translation gives CASSRTGDPYEQYF. Supplemented by reference TRBV18 and TRBJ2-7, the full variable domain reads NAGVMQNPRHLVRRRGQEARLRCSPMKGHSHVYWYRQLPEEGLKFMVYLQKENIIDESGMPKERFSAEFPKEGPSILRIQQVVRGDSAAYFCASSRTGDPYEQYFGPGTRLTVT.